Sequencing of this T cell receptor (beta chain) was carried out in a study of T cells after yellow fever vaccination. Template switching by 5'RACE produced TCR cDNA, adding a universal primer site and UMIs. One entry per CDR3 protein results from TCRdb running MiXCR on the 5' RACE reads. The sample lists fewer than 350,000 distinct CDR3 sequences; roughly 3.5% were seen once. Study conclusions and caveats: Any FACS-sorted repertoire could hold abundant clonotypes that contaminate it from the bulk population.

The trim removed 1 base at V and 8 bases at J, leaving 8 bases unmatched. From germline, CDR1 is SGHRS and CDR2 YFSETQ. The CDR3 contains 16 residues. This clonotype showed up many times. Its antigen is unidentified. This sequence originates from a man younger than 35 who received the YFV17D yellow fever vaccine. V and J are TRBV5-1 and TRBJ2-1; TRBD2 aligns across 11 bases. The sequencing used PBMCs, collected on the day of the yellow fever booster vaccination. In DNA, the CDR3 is TGCGCCAGCAGCTTGCCCCTAGCGGGGGGACGGGATGAGCAGTTCTTC. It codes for CASSLPLAGGRDEQFF.